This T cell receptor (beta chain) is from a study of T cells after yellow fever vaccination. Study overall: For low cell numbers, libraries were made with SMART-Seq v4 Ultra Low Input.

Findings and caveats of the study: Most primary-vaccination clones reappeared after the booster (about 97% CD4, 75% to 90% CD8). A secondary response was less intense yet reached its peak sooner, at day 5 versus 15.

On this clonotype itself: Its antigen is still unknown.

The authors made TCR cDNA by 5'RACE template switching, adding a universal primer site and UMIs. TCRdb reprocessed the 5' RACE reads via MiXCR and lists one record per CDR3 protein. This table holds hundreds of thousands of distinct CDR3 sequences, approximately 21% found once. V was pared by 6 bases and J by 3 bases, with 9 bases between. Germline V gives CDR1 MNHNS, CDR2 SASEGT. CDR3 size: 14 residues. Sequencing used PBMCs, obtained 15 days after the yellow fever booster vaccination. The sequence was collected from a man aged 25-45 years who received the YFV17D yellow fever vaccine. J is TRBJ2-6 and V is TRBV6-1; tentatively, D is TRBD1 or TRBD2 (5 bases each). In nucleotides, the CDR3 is TGTGCCAGCAGACAGGACTTTGGGGCCAACGTCCTGACTTTC. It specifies CASRQDFGANVLTF.